The 27 T cell receptor beta chains presented below share a single source sample, sequenced in a study of cytomegalovirus exposure and HLA in healthy donors. Primers for the PCR totalled 60 Vbeta and 13 Jbeta. Sequenced by immunoSEQ multiplex PCR; TCRdb stores in-frame clones only, minus some. The table records tens of thousands of clones, around 69% of them present only once. Specimen: PBMCs. The source is a woman aged 30 to 39 in good health and CMV-seronegative.

This chain joins TRBV9 and TRBJ1-1; 12 bases map to TRBD1. The CDR3 sequence is 16 residues long. V lost 3 bases, J lost 5 bases, and 8 bases stayed unmatched. The V gene's germline CDR1 is SGDLS and CDR2 YYNGEE. CDR3 sequence (DNA): TGTGCCAGCAGCGACCGGGACAGGGGGCGTGAAACTGAAGCTTTCTTT. As protein: CASSDRDRGRETEAFF.

CDR3: CASSYNLRTDTQYF. In nucleotides, the CDR3 is TGTGCCAGCAGTTACAATCTCCGCACAGATACGCAGTATTTT. The chain has TRBV6-5 and TRBJ2-3; no definite D call. The CDR3 sequence is 14 residues long. Per the germline V gene, CDR1 is MNHEY and CDR2 is SVGAGI. V gave up 2 bases and J gave up 1 base, with 7 bases separating them.

The chain joins TRBV6-4 to TRBJ2-1; D gene unclear. The germline CDR1 and CDR2 sequences are MRHNA and SNTAGT. This CDR3 comprises 15 residues. The V end lost 3 bases, the J end lost 8 bases, and 17 bases lay between the germline ends. CDR3 sequence (DNA): TGTGCCAGCAGTGATGAGCCTCGTGGGCTGTATGAGCAGTTCTTC. Its translation is CASSDEPRGLYEQFF.

Only a few counts were recorded for this clone. V usage is TRBV27 and J usage is TRBJ1-5; a possible D gene is TRBD1 (5 bases). V lost 5 bases, J lost 4 bases, and 15 bases lay in between. Germline-derived CDR1 and CDR2 are MNHEY and SMNVEV (reference sequence). The CDR3 length is 15 residues. Here the CDR3 DNA reads TGTGCCAGCAGTACCCAGCCCGGACAAAATCAGCCCCAGCATTTT. Its translation is CASSTQPGQNQPQHF.

The chain joins TRBV30 to TRBJ1-1; D not certain. Looked up from germline, CDR1 is GTSNPN and CDR2 is SVGIG (reference sequence). The CDR3 contains 14 residues. Trimming cost V 3 bases and J 0 bases, with 11 bases left between them. CDR3 DNA: TGTGCCTGGAGGACCGGGTCTGTGAACACTGAAGCTTTCTTT. Translating gives CAWRTGSVNTEAFF.

This clone has only a few counts. This chain connects TRBV19 to TRBJ1-6; 7 bases fit TRBD1. In germline, CDR1 is LNHDA, CDR2 SQIVND (reference sequence). CDR3 length: 13 residues. V trimming: 6 bases; J trimming: 8 bases; junction bases outside the gene matches: 4. CDR3 sequence: CASSDREYSPLHF. CDR3 in DNA: TGTGCCAGTAGCGACAGGGAGTATTCACCCCTCCACTTT.

This clone was detected once. The gene calls are TRBV18 and TRBJ1-1; weak D call: TRBD1 (5 bases). The germline V gene has CDR1 KGHSH and CDR2 LQKENI. Trimming took off 3 bases at V and 3 bases at J, with 11 bases between the two ends. The CDR3 extends over 14 amino acids. The CDR3 nucleotides read TGTGCCAGCTCACCCCTGGGGGGGGACACTGAAGCTTTCTTT. Amino acids: CASSPLGGDTEAFF. The full variable domain, its missing parts supplied by reference TRBV18 and TRBJ1-1, is NAGVMQNPRHLVRRRGQEARLRCSPMKGHSHVYWYRQLPEEGLKFMVYLQKENIIDESGMPKERFSAEFPKEGPSILRIQQVVRGDSAAYFCASSPLGGDTEAFFGQGTRLTVV.

This clone has more than one count but fewer than ten. The rearrangement links TRBV6-4 to TRBJ2-1; TRBD2 aligns across 7 bases. The germline gives CDR1 MRHNA, CDR2 SNTAGT. With V trimmed by 2 bases and J by 5 bases, 6 bases remained unmatched. The CDR3 has 15 amino acids. In nucleotides, the CDR3 is TGTGCCAGCAGTGACATTGCGGGGGTAGACAATGAGCAGTTCTTC. It specifies CASSDIAGVDNEQFF.

The chain links TRBV23-1 to TRBJ1-2; 10 bases agree with TRBD1. TRBV23-1 belongs to the ORF category, with a function that is uncertain. The CDR3 is 13 amino acids. Trimming at V came to 0 bases and at J to 8 bases, leaving 0 bases not matched to a gene. This CDR3 reads CASSQSTGGGYTF. The CDR3 DNA follows: TGCGCCAGCAGTCAATCGACAGGGGGCGGCTACACCTTC.

The rearrangement joins TRBV7-2 to TRBJ2-3, with a possible D match to TRBD2 (6 bases). The CDR3 consists of 14 residues. The germline V gene has CDR1 SGHTA and CDR2 FQGNSA. The V end was cut by 5 bases, the J end by 3 bases, with 12 bases between. CDR3 DNA: TGTGCCAGCAGCCCGGGGGAGGTGACAGATACGCAGTATTTT. Protein sequence: CASSPGEVTDTQYF.

V gene TRBV15 combines with J gene TRBJ1-4, with no clear D. Germline CDR1 reads LNHNV; CDR2 reads YYDKDF (reference sequence). The CDR3 loop spans 15 amino acids. The V end lost 0 bases, the J end lost 2 bases, and 7 bases lay between the germline ends. CDR3 residues: CATSRDIGTNEKLFF. The CDR3, as DNA: TGTGCCACCAGCAGAGATATCGGTACTAATGAAAAACTGTTTTTT. The whole variable domain, filled in from reference TRBV15 and TRBJ1-4, reads DAMVIQNPRYQVTQFGKPVTLSCSQTLNHNVMYWYQQKSSQAPKLLFHYYDKDFNNEADTPDNFQSRRPNTSFCFLDIRSPGLGDTAMYLCATSRDIGTNEKLFFGSGTQLSVL.

This sequence joins TRBV11-3 and TRBJ2-1; TRBD2 aligns across 11 bases. V shed 5 bases and J 6 bases; nucleotides not matched to a gene: 6. The CDR3 is 15 residues long. Germline-derived CDR1 and CDR2 are SGHNT and YENEEA. CDR3 DNA: TGTGCCAGCAGCCTAACTAGCGGGAGTCTCAATGAGCAGTTCTTC. It encodes CASSLTSGSLNEQFF.

This chain connects TRBV19 to TRBJ1-3, with D perhaps matching TRBD1 (5 bases). Germline lookup yields CDR1 LNHDA and CDR2 SQIVND (reference sequence). V was cut by 3 bases and J by 4 bases, with 13 bases left in between. This CDR3 has 15 residues. This CDR3 reads CASSIGGSSGNTIYF. The CDR3 bases are TGTGCCAGTAGTATCGGGGGATCCAGCGGAAACACCATATATTTT.

This clone was picked up a small number of times. The chain employs TRBV10-2 and TRBJ2-7, with 9 bases lining up with TRBD2. Losses at the gene ends were 6 bases for V and 2 bases for J; bases not matched to a gene: 2. Germline-derived CDR1 and CDR2 are WSHSY and SAAADI. CDR3 length equals 13 residues. The CDR3 loop reads CASRTSGAYEQYF. The CDR3 coding sequence is TGCGCCAGCAGGACTAGCGGAGCCTACGAGCAGTACTTC.

The chain employs TRBV30 and TRBJ2-7; the match to TRBD2 covers 11 bases. The junction had 5 bases not matched to a gene; V was cut back by 1 base and J by 9 bases. The CDR3 extends over 13 amino acids. Per the germline V gene, CDR1 is GTSNPN and CDR2 is SVGIG (reference sequence). CDR3: CAWSAGTSGGQYF. CDR3 bases: TGTGCCTGGAGTGCTGGGACTAGCGGCGGGCAGTACTTC.

This clone has just one count. The rearrangement joins TRBV7-9 to TRBJ1-1; the D gene is possibly TRBD1 (6 bases). Germline CDR1 is SEHNR and CDR2 is FQNEAQ (reference sequence). V was clipped by 3 bases and J by 1 base, with 12 bases between them. CDR3 size: 15 residues. The CDR3 sequence is CASSFGAGQNTEAFF. As DNA, the CDR3 is TGTGCCAGCAGCTTTGGAGCGGGACAGAACACTGAAGCTTTCTTT.

This clone was seen only once. The genes are TRBV10-2 and TRBJ2-3, with 8 bases aligning to TRBD2. The germline V gene has CDR1 WSHSY and CDR2 SAAADI. The CDR3 spans 15 residues. The trim removed 8 bases at V and 0 bases at J, leaving 7 bases unmatched. CDR3 sequence reads: CASPLQRGSTDTQYF. CDR3 DNA sequence: TGCGCCAGCCCCCTCCAGCGGGGGAGCACAGATACGCAGTATTTT.

V gene TRBV7-2 combines with J gene TRBJ2-7; TRBD2 might be the D (6 bases). The CDR3 contains 13 residues. Germline CDR1 is SGHTA and CDR2 is FQGNSA. The V end was cut by 7 bases, the J end by 4 bases, with 14 bases between. Here the CDR3 reads CASTLPGGYEQYF. Written as DNA, the CDR3 is TGTGCCAGCACCCTCCCCGGGGGTTACGAGCAGTACTTC.

This clone was detected only a few times. V and J are TRBV5-6 and TRBJ1-1, with D unclear. Germline V gene sequence: CDR1 SGHDT, CDR2 YYEEEE. Between the trimmed V and J ends, which lost 4 bases and 6 bases, there was a span of 13 bases. The CDR3 runs 13 residues. CDR3 amino acids: CASSIAQVSEAFF. The CDR3, as DNA: TGTGCCAGCAGCATTGCGCAGGTATCTGAAGCTTTCTTT.

This chain links TRBV6-5 with TRBJ2-3; 11 nucleotides line up with TRBD2. The V and J ends lost 5 bases and 4 bases, in that order; junction bases with no gene match: 2. CDR1 is MNHEY, CDR2 SVGAGI, per germline. The CDR3 loop spans 14 amino acids. This CDR3 is CASSLSGGADTQYF. The CDR3 DNA sequence: TGTGCCAGCAGTCTTAGCGGGGGGGCAGATACGCAGTATTTT.

The J gene is TRBJ1-1, the V gene TRBV7-9; D uncertain. The CDR3 is 12 residues long. Germline CDR1 and CDR2: SEHNR and FQNEAQ (reference sequence). Between the trimmed V and J ends, which lost 2 bases and 2 bases, there was a span of 3 bases. The CDR3 DNA sequence: TGTGCCAGCAGCTTATATAACACTGAAGCTTTCTTT. It specifies CASSLYNTEAFF.

The sample holds one count of this clone. The V gene is TRBV10-2, the J gene TRBJ2-2; D remains ambiguous. The CDR3 loop spans 13 amino acids. Germline V gene sequence: CDR1 WSHSY, CDR2 SAAADI. V lost 6 bases to trimming and J lost 4 bases, with 9 bases between them. The CDR3 DNA follows: TGCGCCAGCAGCGCGTTTTCCACCGGGGAGCTGTTTTTT. Protein: CASSAFSTGELFF.

This clone was found a few times. The gene calls are TRBV4-2 and TRBJ2-5; TRBD2 might be the D (6 bases). Trimming took off 8 bases at V and 7 bases at J, with 26 bases between the two ends. Germline CDR1 and CDR2: LGHNA and YNFKEQ. CDR3 length: 16 residues. In DNA, the CDR3 is TGTGCCAGCGGGGGGTACCCCCAGCAGCTGGCGGGGACCCAGTACTTC. Protein product: CASGGYPQQLAGTQYF.

The chain recombines TRBV10-3 with TRBJ1-3, with 12 bases matching TRBD1. V shed 2 bases, J shed 4 bases, and the junction held 12 bases outside the gene matches. The CDR3 is made up of 19 amino acids. Germline CDR1 and CDR2: ENHRY and SYGVKD. CDR3 DNA sequence: TGTGCCATCAGTGAGGGGACCCGGGACAGGGGGCTCGCGGGAAACACCATATATTTT. Its protein product is CAISEGTRDRGLAGNTIYF.

The chain couples TRBV6-1 to TRBJ2-7, with D unresolved. This CDR3 is 13 amino acids long. V lost 1 base, J lost 6 bases, and 10 bases lay in between. Germline V gene sequence: CDR1 MNHNS, CDR2 SASEGT. CDR3 sequence: CASSEVWAGEQYF. In DNA form, the CDR3 reads TGTGCCAGCAGTGAAGTCTGGGCCGGCGAGCAGTACTTC.

V and J are TRBV4-2 and TRBJ2-5, with TRBD2 matching 7 bases. The V gene's germline CDR1 is LGHNA and CDR2 YNFKEQ. V lost 2 bases and J lost 5; bases outside the gene matches: 5. This CDR3 has 14 amino acids. The chain's CDR3 is CASSQLAAGETQYF. The CDR3 DNA reads TGTGCCAGCAGCCAACTAGCGGCTGGGGAGACCCAGTACTTC.

The chain joins TRBV7-6 to TRBJ2-7; 10 bases match TRBD2. The CDR3 covers 14 residues. J was trimmed by 3 bases and V by 5 bases; bases with no gene match: 4. The germline V gene encodes CDR1 SGHVS and CDR2 FNYEAQ. CDR3 sequence reads: CASSPSGGIYEQYF. In nucleotides, the CDR3 is TGTGCCAGCAGCCCTAGCGGGGGAATCTACGAGCAGTACTTC.